This T cell receptor beta chain was captured in a study of CD8 T cells in Susac syndrome. The CDR3 is 11 residues long. Trimming pared 0 bases from V and 6 bases from J, leaving 6 bases between. Germline V gene data show CDR1 as GTSNPN and CDR2 as SVGIG (reference sequence). After extraction with the RNeasy kit, roughly 0.45 to 1 ug of the RNA was reverse transcribed using random hexamers. TCRdb itself ran the immunoSEQ multiplex PCR reads through MiXCR, one entry per CDR3 protein. The repertoire includes under 200,000 distinct CDR3 sequences, 85% to 95% of them detected once, and approximately 0.1% sits in the top ten. As controls, healthy donors matched for age and sex were used.

This sequence joins TRBV30 and TRBJ2-7, with a tentative D call TRBD2 (6 bases). This sequence originates from a human donor in good health. The sample was CD4+ T cells from PBMCs. This CDR3 is CAWSVGGEQYV. The CDR3 nucleotides read TGTGCCTGGAGTGTGGGGGGCGAGCAGTACGTC.